Listed here is a single TCR beta chain. Its cognate antigen has yet to be identified. Per-base qualities were not stored, and no clone one base away is much larger. This sample was included in a study of blood T cells in healthy people across ages (dated by TCRdb to the mid-2010s). General notes on the study: In model experiments, roughly one uniquely barcoded TCR beta cDNA molecule per two T cells was captured by template switching. To track age-related changes in TCR beta repertoire diversity, the study relied on deep sequencing normalized with unique cDNA molecular identifiers. The donors were split into four age groups: young (average about 16 years), middle-aged (about 40), aged (more than 55) and long-lived (about 82). Donors of different ages were randomly distributed across sequencing lanes to avoid experimental bias. The study analyzed two additional independent replicas of 1 million unique cDNA reads from the same blood draw for two donors, one aged 18 to 29 and one aged 80 or older.

The library was prepared using 5' RACE. The listed sequencing device is Illumina HiSeq 2500. A second PCR of roughly 6 to 11 cycles was run with a J-beta primer mix and a sample-barcoded 5' primer. A unique molecular identifier was introduced onto each TCR beta cDNA molecule by a template-switch 5' adaptor carrying 12 random nucleotides. Each sample yielded at least 2.5 million CDR3-containing paired-end reads. First-strand cDNA synthesis was performed from all RNA using the Mint cDNA synthesis kit, with priming by a TRBC-specific oligonucleotide. All cDNA was treated with uracil-DNA glycosylase and then went through a first 18-cycle PCR with the universal primers M1SS and BC2_uni_R. On the study's bioinformatics: For normalization, 1 million high-quality reads, each with a distinct molecular identifier, were randomly selected from each sample. Instead of being binned into consensus sequences, reads with shared molecular identifiers were discarded. MiTCR, with a Q25 quality threshold and the strictest error-elimination algorithm, was used for CDR3 identification, clonotype clustering and error correction. A nonparametric unseen species model using Euler transformation provided a lower-bound estimate of total TCR beta diversity. Using fastp trimming at Q25 and MiXCR clonotype assembly, TCRdb reanalyzed the public sequencing data and kept in-frame beta chains. Records with the same CDR3 protein are collapsed into one entry carrying the most frequent genes and DNA. These V and J calls derive from TCRdb rather than the authors' analysis. This sample holds about 650,000 distinct CDR3 sequences; 32% were observed only once. The ten biggest clones cover roughly 14% of the sample.

The CDR3 runs 17 amino acids, cysteine and phenylalanine included. CDR3 DNA only is kept here, 51 bases in frame from base 1. The germline V gene supplies CDR1 SGDLS and CDR2 YYNGEE. Deletion took 4 bases off V and 4 bases off J, with a span of 23 bases between the germline ends. Summary of the overall study and its limitations: Observed TCR beta diversity per million T cells fell roughly linearly with age, and a significant reduction was already apparent by age approximately 41. Compared with the aged group, more naive CD4+ T cells, fewer expanded clones and increased TCR diversity were shown by the long-lived group, suggesting age selection. Because the CMV infection status of the donors was unknown, age-related changes in expanded clonotypes may potentially have been confounded. The percentage of naive T cells measured by flow cytometry correlated strongly with observed TCR beta diversity. Since profiling was done on bulk unsorted PBMCs, naive and antigen-experienced compartments could not be conclusively compared. Estimates of total diversity based on one million sequenced T cells were regarded as lower bounds and as underestimates.

Systemically healthy Caucasian individuals from Russia, 35 to 50 in total and aged roughly 6 to 90 years, were included as donors. Approximately 10 milliliters of peripheral blood were collected from each donor into EDTA-treated Vacutainer tubes. PBMCs were isolated by Ficoll-Paque density-gradient centrifugation, with at least 6 million obtained per sample. Trizol reagent was used to extract total RNA from PBMCs, with at least 6 micrograms per sample. For every donor, an aliquot of PBMCs went through flow cytometry to measure the percentages of naive CD45RAhigh/CD27high T cells. In this chain, TRBV9 is recombined with TRBJ2-5; the D region may be TRBD1 or TRBD2, each matching 7 bases equally. The material sequenced was blood. The TCR sequence derives from a woman older than 75 in good health. Donor details come from another sample of the same person, matched by shared clones. Read as DNA, the sequence is TGTGCCAGCAGCCTACGAGAGGGGGCGGGGGCTAGAGAGACCCAGTACTTC. Its amino acids are CASSLREGAGARETQYF.